What follows describes a single T cell receptor beta chain. Clones were read by immunoSEQ multiplex PCR, and TCRdb kept only the in-frame ones, dropping some. The sample has more than 130,000 clones, approximately 90% seen once. The CDR3 spans 15 residues. The germline gives CDR1 GTSNPN, CDR2 SVGIG (reference sequence). The ends were cut back, 0 bases at V and 6 bases at J, with 15 bases in the middle. These data originate in a study of blood T cell repertoires in COVID-19. This sequence was found in a woman aged 40 to 50 with acute or convalescent COVID-19. The V call is TRBV30, the J call TRBJ1-5, with D perhaps matching TRBD1 (6 bases). Sequenced sample: peripheral blood. CDR3 loop: CAWSVKGRGAQPQHF. CDR3 coding DNA: TGTGCCTGGAGTGTAAAAGGCCGGGGGGCTCAGCCCCAGCATTTT.